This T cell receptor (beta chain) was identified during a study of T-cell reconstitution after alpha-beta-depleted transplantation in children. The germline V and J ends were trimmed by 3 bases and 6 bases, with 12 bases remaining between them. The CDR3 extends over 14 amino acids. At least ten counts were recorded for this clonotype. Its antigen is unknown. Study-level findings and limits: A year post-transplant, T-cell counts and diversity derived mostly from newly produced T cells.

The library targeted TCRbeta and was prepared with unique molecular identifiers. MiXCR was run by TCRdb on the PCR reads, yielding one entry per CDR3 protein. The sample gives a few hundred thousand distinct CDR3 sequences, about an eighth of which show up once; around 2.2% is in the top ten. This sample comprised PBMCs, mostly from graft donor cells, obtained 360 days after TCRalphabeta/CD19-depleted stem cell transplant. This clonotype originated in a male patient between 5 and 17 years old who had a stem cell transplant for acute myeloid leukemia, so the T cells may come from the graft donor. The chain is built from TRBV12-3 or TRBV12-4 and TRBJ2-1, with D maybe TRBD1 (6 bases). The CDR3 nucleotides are TGTGCCAGCAGTTTGGGGGCTTATTTCAATGAGCAGTTCTTC. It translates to CASSLGAYFNEQFF.